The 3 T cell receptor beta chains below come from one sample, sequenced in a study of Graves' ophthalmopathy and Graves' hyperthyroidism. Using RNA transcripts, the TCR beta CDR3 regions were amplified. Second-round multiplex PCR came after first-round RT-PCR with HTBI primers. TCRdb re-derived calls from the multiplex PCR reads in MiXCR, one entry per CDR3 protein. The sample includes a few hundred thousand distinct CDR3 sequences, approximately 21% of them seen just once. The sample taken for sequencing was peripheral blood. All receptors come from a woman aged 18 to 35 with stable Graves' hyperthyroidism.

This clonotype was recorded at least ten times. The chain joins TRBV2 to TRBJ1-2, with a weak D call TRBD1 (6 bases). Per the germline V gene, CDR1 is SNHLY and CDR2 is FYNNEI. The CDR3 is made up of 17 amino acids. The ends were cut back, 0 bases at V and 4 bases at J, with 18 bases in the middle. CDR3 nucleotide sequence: TGTGCCAGCAGTGAAGCCGCCGGGGGGCATCCACTCTATGGCTACACCTTC. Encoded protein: CASSEAAGGHPLYGYTF. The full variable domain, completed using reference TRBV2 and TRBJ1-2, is EPEVTQTPSHQVTQMGQEVILRCVPISNHLYFYWYRQILGQKVEFLVSFYNNEISEKSEIFDDQFSVERPDGSNFTLKIRSTKLEDSAMYFCASSEAAGGHPLYGYTFGSGTRLTVV.

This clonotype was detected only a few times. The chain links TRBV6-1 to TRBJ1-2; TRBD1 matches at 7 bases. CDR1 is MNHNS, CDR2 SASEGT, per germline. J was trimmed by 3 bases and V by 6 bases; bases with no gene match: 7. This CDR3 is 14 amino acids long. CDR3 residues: CASSTYRGDYGYTF. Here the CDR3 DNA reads TGTGCCAGCAGCACCTACAGGGGAGACTATGGCTACACCTTC.

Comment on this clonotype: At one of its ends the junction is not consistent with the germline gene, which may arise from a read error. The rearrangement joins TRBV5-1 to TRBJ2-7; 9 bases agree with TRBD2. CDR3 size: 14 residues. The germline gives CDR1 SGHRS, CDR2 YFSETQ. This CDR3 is CASSFSGGPSEQHF. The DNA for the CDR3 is TGCGCCAGCAGCTTCAGCGGGGGGCCGTCGGAGCAGCACTTC.